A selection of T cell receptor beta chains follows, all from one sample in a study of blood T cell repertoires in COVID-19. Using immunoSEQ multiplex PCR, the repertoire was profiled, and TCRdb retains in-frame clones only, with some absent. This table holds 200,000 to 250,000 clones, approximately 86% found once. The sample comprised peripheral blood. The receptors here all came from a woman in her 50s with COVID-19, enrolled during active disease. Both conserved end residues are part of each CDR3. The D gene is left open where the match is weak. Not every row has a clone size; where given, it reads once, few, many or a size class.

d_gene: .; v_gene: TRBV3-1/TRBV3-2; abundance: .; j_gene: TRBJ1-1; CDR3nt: TGTGCCAGCACTCCCAATCGGGGAGGGACTGAAGCTTTCTTT; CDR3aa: CASTPNRGGTEAFF
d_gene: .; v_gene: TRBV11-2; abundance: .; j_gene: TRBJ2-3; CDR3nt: TGTGCCAGCAGCTTAGATGGGACATCCACAGATACGCAGTATTTT; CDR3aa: CASSLDGTSTDTQYF
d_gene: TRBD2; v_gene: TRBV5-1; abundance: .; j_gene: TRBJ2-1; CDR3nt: TGCGCCAGCAGCTGGGTCTTGGGAGGGATCGCAATGAAGCAGTTCTTC; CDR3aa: CASSWVLGGIAMKQFF
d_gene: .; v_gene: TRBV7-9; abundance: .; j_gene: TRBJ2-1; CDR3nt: TGTGCCACCCAAGGGGGGGCGGGGAGTGAGCAGTTCTTC; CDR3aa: CATQGGAGSEQFF
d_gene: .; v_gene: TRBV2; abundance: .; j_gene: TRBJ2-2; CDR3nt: TGTGCCAGCAGTCTATCAATTTCCACCGGGGAGCTGTTTTTT; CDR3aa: CASSLSISTGELFF
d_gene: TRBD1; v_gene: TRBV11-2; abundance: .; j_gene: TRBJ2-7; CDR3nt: TGTGCCAGCAGCTTAGGGGCAGGGGGCTACGAGCAGTACTTC; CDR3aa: CASSLGAGGYEQYF
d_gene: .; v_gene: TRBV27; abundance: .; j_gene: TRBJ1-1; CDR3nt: TGTGCCAGCAGTTTCTCCCTTAACACTGAAGCTTTCTTT; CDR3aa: CASSFSLNTEAFF
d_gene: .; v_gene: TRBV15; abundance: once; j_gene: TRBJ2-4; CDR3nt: TGTGCCACCAGCAGAGGTCCAGCAGGGGAGGGCGGATGGGCCAAAAACATTCAGTACTTC; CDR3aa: CATSRGPAGEGGWAKNIQYF
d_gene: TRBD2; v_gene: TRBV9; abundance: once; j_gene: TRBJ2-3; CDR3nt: TGTGCCAGCAGCGTAGGCCCAGCGGGGGGGCAAGATACGCAGTATTTT; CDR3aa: CASSVGPAGGQDTQYF
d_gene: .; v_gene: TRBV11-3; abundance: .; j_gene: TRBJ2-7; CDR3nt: TGTGCCAGCAGCCGGCGGACAGCCCGAGAGGGCTACGAGCAGTACTTC; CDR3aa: CASSRRTAREGYEQYF
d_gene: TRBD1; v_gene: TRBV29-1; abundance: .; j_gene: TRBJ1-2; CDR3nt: TGCAGCGCCCGACAGGGAACCTATGGCTACACCTTC; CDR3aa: CSARQGTYGYTF
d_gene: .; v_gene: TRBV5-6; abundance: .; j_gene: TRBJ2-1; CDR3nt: TGTGCCAGCAGCCTGTCTGGAGCGGCCAAGCAGTTCTTC; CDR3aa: CASSLSGAAKQFF
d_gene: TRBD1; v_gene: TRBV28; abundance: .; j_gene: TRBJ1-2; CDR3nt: TGTGCCAGCAGCCTTGACAGGGGTCTGTATGGCTACACCTTC; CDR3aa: CASSLDRGLYGYTF
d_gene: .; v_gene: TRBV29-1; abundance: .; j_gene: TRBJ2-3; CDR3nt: TGCAGCACGGTGGGGGACACTAGCACAGATACGCAGTATTTT; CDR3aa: CSTVGDTSTDTQYF
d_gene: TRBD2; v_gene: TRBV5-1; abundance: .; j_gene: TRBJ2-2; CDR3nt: TGCGCCAGCAGCGGGGGACTAGGATTCAGCACCGGGGAGCTGTTTTTT; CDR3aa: CASSGGLGFSTGELFF
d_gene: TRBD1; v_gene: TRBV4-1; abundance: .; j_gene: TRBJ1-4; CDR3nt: TGCGCCAGCAGCCGGGACAGAGCCAATGAAAAACTGTTTTTT; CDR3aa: CASSRDRANEKLFF
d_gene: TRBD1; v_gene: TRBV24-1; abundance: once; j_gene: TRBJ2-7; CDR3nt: TGTGCCACCAGCGCGACAGGGGAATACCACGAGCAGTACTTC; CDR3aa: CATSATGEYHEQYF
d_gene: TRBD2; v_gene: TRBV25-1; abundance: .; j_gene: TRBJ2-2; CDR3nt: TGTGCCAGCGGATCGGGGGGAAACACCGGGGAGCTGTTTTTT; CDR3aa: CASGSGGNTGELFF
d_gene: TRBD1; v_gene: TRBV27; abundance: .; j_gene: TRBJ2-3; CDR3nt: TGTGCCAGCAGTTTATTGGGACAGGGGGCAATAGATACGCAGTATTTT; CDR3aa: CASSLLGQGAIDTQYF
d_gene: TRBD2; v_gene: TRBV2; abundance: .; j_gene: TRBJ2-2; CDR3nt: TGTGCCAGCAGTGGTGGAGCGGGGGGTATGACCGGGGAGCTGTTTTTT; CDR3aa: CASSGGAGGMTGELFF
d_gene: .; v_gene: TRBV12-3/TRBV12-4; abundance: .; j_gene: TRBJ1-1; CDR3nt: TGTGCCAGCAGGCCTACGGGCACTGAAGCTTTCTTT; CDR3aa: CASRPTGTEAFF
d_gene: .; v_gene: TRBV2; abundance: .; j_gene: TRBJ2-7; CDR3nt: TGTGCCAGCAGTGAGCGGGGGCCCTCCTACGAGCAGTACTTC; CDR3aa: CASSERGPSYEQYF
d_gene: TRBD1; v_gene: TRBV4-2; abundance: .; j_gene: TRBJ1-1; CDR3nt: TGTGCCAGCAGCCAAGGAGTTCTTACAGGGGGAAACACTGAAGCTTTCTTT; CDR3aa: CASSQGVLTGGNTEAFF
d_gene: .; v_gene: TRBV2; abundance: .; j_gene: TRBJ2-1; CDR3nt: TGTGCCAGCAGTGTGCTAGGGAGAACGAGGGACATTGAACAGTTCTTC; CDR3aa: CASSVLGRTRDIEQFF
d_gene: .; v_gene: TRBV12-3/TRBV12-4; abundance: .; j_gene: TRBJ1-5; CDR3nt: TGTGCCAGCAGTTGGGGAGCCTATCAGCCCCAGCATTTT; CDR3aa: CASSWGAYQPQHF
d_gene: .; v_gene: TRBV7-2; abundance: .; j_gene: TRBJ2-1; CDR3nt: TGTGCCAGCAGCTTAGACAGCCACCCCTACAATGAGCAGTTCTTC; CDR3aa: CASSLDSHPYNEQFF